The 17 T cell receptor beta chains reported below all come from one sample, sequenced in a study of T-cell reconstitution after alpha-beta-depleted transplantation in children. This sample's TCRbeta library carried unique molecular identifier barcodes. TCRdb fed the PCR reads into MiXCR, producing one record per CDR3 protein. The sample lists fewer than 8,000 distinct CDR3 sequences; 25% to 35% were seen once. The specimen comprised peripheral blood, sampled 60 days after TCRalphabeta/CD19-depleted stem cell transplant. The receptors shown here come from a boy under two years old who had a stem cell transplant for SCID, so the T cells may come from the graft donor.

This clonotype was counted only a few times. The chain employs TRBV3-1 and TRBJ2-3; 7 nucleotides align to TRBD2. The J segment lost 5 bases and the V segment lost 6 bases, leaving 11 bases of the junction unmatched. The germline V gene has CDR1 LGHDT and CDR2 YNNKEL (reference sequence). There are 15 residues in the CDR3. The DNA of the CDR3 is TGTGCCAGCAGACTACAGGCTAGCGGAAGAGATACGCAGTATTTT. This translates into CASRLQASGRDTQYF.

The V gene is TRBV7-6, the J gene TRBJ2-5; no clear D gene. Germline V CDR1 and CDR2: SGHVS, FNYEAQ. V lost 2 bases to trimming and J lost 3 bases, with 7 bases between them. This CDR3 has 13 residues. The CDR3 region is CASSLRVKETQYF. Here the CDR3 DNA reads TGTGCCAGCAGCTTAAGGGTCAAAGAGACCCAGTACTTC. The complete variable domain, with remaining parts taken from reference TRBV7-6 and TRBJ2-5, reads GAGVSQSPRYKVTKRGQDVALRCDPISGHVSLYWYRQALGQGPEFLTYFNYEAQQDKSGLPNDRFSAERPEGSISTLTIQRTEQRDSAMYRCASSLRVKETQYFGPGTRLLVL.

This clonotype was counted at least ten times. A much more abundant neighbour one base away suggests this may be a read error. This CDR3 reads CSSKGTEKETQYF. The CDR3 region has the DNA TGCAGTTCTAAAGGGACAGAAAAAGAGACCCAGTACTTC. The chain joins TRBV20-1 to TRBJ2-5; TRBD1 aligns across 7 bases. This CDR3 is 13 amino acids long. CDR1 is DFQATT, CDR2 SNEGSKA, per germline (reference sequence). V lost 8 bases and J lost 3; bases outside the gene matches: 9.

By sample share, this clonotype is medium-sized (0.01 to 0.1%). CDR3 DNA: TGTGCCAGCAGTTGGGACAGGGGTTCCTACGAGCAGTACTTC. Protein product: CASSWDRGSYEQYF. V is TRBV7-9 and J is TRBJ2-7; TRBD1 agrees at 10 bases. This CDR3 spans 14 amino acids. With V trimmed by 6 bases and J by 1 base, 3 bases remained unmatched. Germline V CDR1 and CDR2: SEHNR, FQNEAQ (reference sequence).

This clonotype is termed medium-sized. This chain links TRBV6-5 with TRBJ1-6; unclear D gene. The germline V gene has CDR1 MNHEY and CDR2 SVGAGI. The CDR3 totals 18 residues. V was clipped by 0 bases and J by 3 bases, with 15 bases between them. In DNA form, the CDR3 reads TGTGCCAGCAGTTACTCGGGCCGATATCCTTTCTATAATTCACCCCTCCACTTT. Encoded protein: CASSYSGRYPFYNSPLHF.

This clonotype is judged medium-sized. This chain uses TRBV20-1 with TRBJ2-7; TRBD1 aligns across 10 bases. There are 14 residues in the CDR3. V shed 1 base, J shed 2 bases, and the junction held 2 bases outside the gene matches. Germline CDR1 DFQATT, CDR2 SNEGSKA (reference sequence). CDR3 amino acids: CSARGGQGAYEQYF. CDR3 coding DNA: TGCAGTGCTAGAGGTGGACAGGGGGCCTACGAGCAGTACTTC.

This clonotype is medium-sized by share. V and J are TRBV9 and TRBJ2-1; D remains unclear. CDR3 length: 12 amino acids. V lost 3 bases and J lost 10, with 11 bases in between. Germline CDR1 SGDLS, CDR2 YYNGEE. The CDR3 DNA sequence: TGTGCCAGCAGCGGGGTCCACGGGGAGCAGTTCTTC. Amino acid sequence: CASSGVHGEQFF.

This clonotype was recorded at least ten times. CDR3 bases: TGTGCCAGCAGTTACGCCCCGGGACGCCGAAGGAGCAATCAGCCCCAGCATTTT. Translated, it gives CASSYAPGRRRSNQPQHF. The genes are TRBV6-5 and TRBJ1-5; D is possibly TRBD1 (5 bases). The CDR3 has 18 residues. Looked up from germline, CDR1 is MNHEY and CDR2 is SVGAGI. V lost 2 bases and J 1 base, leaving 18 bases between the germline ends.

In this sample, this clonotype is medium-sized. The chain is built from TRBV20-1 and TRBJ2-5; weak D call: TRBD2 (5 bases). The CDR3 runs 13 residues. Trimming shortened V by 6 bases and J by 5 bases, and 16 bases separated the two germline ends. Germline V gene data show CDR1 as DFQATT and CDR2 as SNEGSKA (reference sequence). Here the CDR3 DNA reads TGCAGTGCATCCGGGATCACGGGGGAGACCCAGTACTTC. It codes for CSASGITGETQYF.

There are many counts of this clonotype. The chain couples TRBV18 to TRBJ1-5, with unresolved D. Germline CDR1 is KGHSH and CDR2 is LQKENI. CDR3 length: 13 residues. The V and J ends lost 6 bases and 4 bases respectively, with 10 bases between them. CDR3 DNA: TGTGCCAGCTCCCACGGGCCGAATCAGCCCCAGCATTTT. Translating it yields CASSHGPNQPQHF.

V gene TRBV6-6 combines with J gene TRBJ1-2; D gene uncertain. Germline CDR1 MNHNY, CDR2 SVGAGI (reference sequence). V lost 6 bases, J lost 4 bases, and 9 bases lay in between. This CDR3 is 12 amino acids long. This CDR3 reads CASRASAYGYTF. In nucleotides, the CDR3 is TGTGCCAGCAGAGCCTCGGCCTATGGCTACACCTTC.

In this sample, this clonotype is medium-sized (0.01 to 0.1%). The rearrangement joins TRBV15 to TRBJ1-3; D is perhaps TRBD1 (5 bases). Germline V gene data show CDR1 as LNHNV and CDR2 as YYDKDF (reference sequence). Between the trimmed V and J ends, which lost 5 bases and 1 base, there was a span of 15 bases. CDR3 length equals 16 residues. The DNA for the CDR3 is TGTGCCACCAGCCGGCAGGGTTGGATTTCTGGAAACACCATATATTTT. It translates to CATSRQGWISGNTIYF.

The chain uses TRBV11-3 and TRBJ1-2, with 9 bases matching TRBD1. The CDR3 has 15 amino acids. The germline V gene encodes CDR1 SGHNT and CDR2 YENEEA. With 7 bases clipped from V and 7 bases from J, the junction kept 13 bases outside the gene matches. The CDR3 is CASTSAPGQGSGYTF. DNA for the CDR3: TGTGCCAGCACCTCCGCGCCGGGACAGGGAAGTGGCTACACCTTC.

The CDR3 loop is CASSFRDRVYEQYF. CDR3 coding DNA: TGCGCCAGCAGTTTCCGGGACAGGGTCTACGAGCAGTACTTC. The genes are TRBV5-1 and TRBJ2-7; 9 nucleotides align to TRBD1. With V trimmed by 5 bases and J by 3 bases, 6 bases remained unmatched. The germline V gene has CDR1 SGHRS and CDR2 YFSETQ. The CDR3 loop spans 14 amino acids.

By share, this clonotype counts as medium-sized. The chain is built from TRBV27 and TRBJ2-2; a weak D match, TRBD2 (6 bases). The CDR3 spans 18 residues. Trimming pared 0 bases from V and 3 bases from J, leaving 17 bases between. Looked up from germline, CDR1 is MNHEY and CDR2 is SMNVEV (reference sequence). This chain's CDR3 is CASSLSLSGGSDTGELFF. The DNA for the CDR3 is TGTGCCAGCAGTTTATCCCTTAGTGGGGGGTCAGACACCGGGGAGCTGTTTTTT.

This clonotype is medium-sized within its sample. The chain employs TRBV7-8 and TRBJ2-5, with TRBD2 as a possible D gene (5 bases). Trimming left V 7 bases short and J 6 bases short, with 18 bases between. CDR1 is SGHVS and CDR2 is FQNEAQ in the germline V gene. The CDR3 has 14 residues. CDR3 in DNA: TGTGCCAGCAACAAGGACTCCCATGAGAAGACCCAGTACTTC. Protein: CASNKDSHEKTQYF.

This clonotype was seen repeatedly, ten times or more. This CDR3 is missing its conserved last phenylalanine or tryptophan, likely due to a read error. No DNA is shown, since the ends of the CDR3 on it are uncertain; the CDR3 is the one TCRdb lists. CDR3: CASSQRKLGPCS. The rearrangement uses TRBV14 and TRBJ2-3; the table calls TRBD1, which could not be checked here. CDR1 SGHDN and CDR2 FVKESK come from the germline V gene. The CDR3 has 12 residues if both end residues are counted.